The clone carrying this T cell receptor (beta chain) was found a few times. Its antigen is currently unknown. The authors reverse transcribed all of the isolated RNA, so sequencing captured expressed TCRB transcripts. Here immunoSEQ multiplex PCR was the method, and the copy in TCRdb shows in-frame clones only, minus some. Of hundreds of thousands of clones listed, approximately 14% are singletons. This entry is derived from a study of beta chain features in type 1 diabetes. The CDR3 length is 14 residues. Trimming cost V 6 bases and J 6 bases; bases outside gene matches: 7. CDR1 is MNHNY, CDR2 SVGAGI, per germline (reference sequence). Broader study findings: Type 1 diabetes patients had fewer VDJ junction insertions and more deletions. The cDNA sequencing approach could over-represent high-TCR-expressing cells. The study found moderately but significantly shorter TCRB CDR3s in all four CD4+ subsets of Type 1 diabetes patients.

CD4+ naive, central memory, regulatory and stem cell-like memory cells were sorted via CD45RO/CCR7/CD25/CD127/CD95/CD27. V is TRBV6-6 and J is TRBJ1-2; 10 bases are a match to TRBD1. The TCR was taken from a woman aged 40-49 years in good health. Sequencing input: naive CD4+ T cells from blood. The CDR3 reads CASSRLGQGNGYTF. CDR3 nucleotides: TGTGCCAGCAGCCGATTGGGACAGGGGAATGGCTACACCTTC.